This record covers a single T cell receptor (beta chain). The antigen remains unidentified. The sample has other DNA sequences that encode this CDR3 too. This record comes from a study of T cells in localized non-small cell lung cancer. General study findings and limits: Those with higher blood T cell density had longer overall survival. Uninvolved adjacent lung showed higher T cell clonality than tumor.

Per the germline V gene, CDR1 is SGHRS and CDR2 is YFSETQ. Trimming shortened V by 1 base and J by 0 bases, and 8 bases separated the two germline ends. This CDR3 has 15 residues. Clones were sequenced by immunoSEQ multiplex PCR, and TCRdb holds only the in-frame ones, with some missing. The table records some 11,000 clones, roughly four fifths of them present only once. The sequenced sample was peripheral blood mononuclear cells, obtained before any cancer treatment. This rearrangement joins TRBV5-1 to TRBJ1-5; no clear D gene. This receptor was obtained from a female donor older than 55 with stage II lung adenocarcinoma. The CDR3 spells CASSLLGNSNQPQHF. DNA of the CDR3: TGCGCCAGCAGCTTGCTAGGGAATAGCAATCAGCCCCAGCATTTT.